Included here is one T cell receptor (beta chain) sequence, with context. The sample comes from a study of blood T cell repertoires in COVID-19. Study as a whole: Italy, Spain and the United States were the sources of the convalescent and acute COVID-19 samples. PBMCs, B-cell-depleted T cells, or T cells provided the cDNA or gDNA that made up the material.

Profiled with immunoSEQ multiplex PCR; TCRdb holds only in-frame clones, not every one. The table shows tens of thousands of clones, with approximately 87% occurring only once. V lost 5 bases and J 4 bases, leaving 20 bases between the germline ends. Germline V gives CDR1 SEHNR, CDR2 FQNEAQ (reference sequence). The CDR3 length is 16 residues. J is TRBJ1-2 and V is TRBV7-9; a weak D match, TRBD1 (5 bases). The receptor was isolated from a human donor in a cohort sampled during active COVID-19. Sequenced sample: peripheral blood. CDR3: CASSPGGLGPLYGYTF. Written as DNA, the CDR3 is TGTGCCAGCAGCCCCGGGGGACTAGGACCCCTCTATGGCTACACCTTC. The full variable domain, completed using reference TRBV7-9 and TRBJ1-2, is DTGVSQNPRHKITKRGQNVTFRCDPISEHNRLYWYRQTLGQGPEFLTYFQNEAQLEKSRLLSDRFSAERPKGSFSTLEIQRTEQGDSAMYLCASSPGGLGPLYGYTFGSGTRLTVV.